Presented here are 32 T cell receptor beta chains from one specimen sequenced in a study of identical twins. TCRdb passed the 5' RACE reads through MiXCR, listing each CDR3 protein once. The data show about 890,000 distinct CDR3 sequences, with more than 9% seen just once and 1.5% to 2% held by the top ten. The same data also contributed to another study, on yellow fever vaccine responses in identical twins.

What was sequenced was PBMCs. The receptors derive from a woman between 18 and 29 years old in good health.

This clonotype was counted only a few times. The V call is TRBV2, the J call TRBJ2-5; TRBD1 matches 9 bases. CDR3 length: 17 amino acids. Germline V gene sequence: CDR1 SNHLY, CDR2 FYNNEI. Unmatched junction bases numbered 15, after V lost 5 bases and J lost 5 bases. In DNA form, the CDR3 reads TGTGCCAGCAGTCCACGCCACTGGACAGGGGTCTGGGAGACCCAGTACTTC. It codes for CASSPRHWTGVWETQYF.

The chain couples TRBV12-3 or TRBV12-4 to TRBJ2-7; D is undetermined. The ends were cut back, 6 bases at V and 2 bases at J, with 8 bases in the middle. The CDR3 runs 12 residues. The CDR3 here is CASSIRTYEQYF. The CDR3 DNA is TGTGCCAGCAGCATAAGAACCTACGAGCAGTACTTC.

This clonotype has just a few counts. V is TRBV20-1 and J is TRBJ1-1; no firm D call. The germline V gene encodes CDR1 DFQATT and CDR2 SNEGSKA (reference sequence). Trimming removed 0 bases from V and 5 bases from J, with 16 bases in between. CDR3 length: 15 residues. In nucleotides, the CDR3 is TGCAGTGCTAGAGATTGGGGAGGGAGAGGAACTGAAGCTTTCTTT. It translates to CSARDWGGRGTEAFF.

This sequence joins TRBV12-3 or TRBV12-4 and TRBJ2-7, with 7 bases aligning to TRBD2. The CDR3 length is 17 residues. The V and J ends lost 5 bases and 0 bases, in that order; junction bases with no gene match: 13. The CDR3 region is CASSTSLAGLSSYEQYF. The DNA of the CDR3 is TGTGCCAGCAGTACCAGCTTAGCGGGCCTGAGCTCCTACGAGCAGTACTTC.

This clonotype was observed a handful of times. The V gene is TRBV11-1, the J gene TRBJ2-5, with 9 nucleotides matching TRBD2. CDR3 size: 18 residues. Germline V gene data show CDR1 as SGHAT and CDR2 as FQDESV (reference sequence). The V and J ends lost 5 bases and 5 bases, in that order; junction bases with no gene match: 18. CDR3 protein: CASSPRTQRGAQKETQYF. Here the CDR3 DNA reads TGTGCCAGCAGCCCAAGGACCCAGCGGGGGGCCCAAAAGGAGACCCAGTACTTC. Variable domain in full (rest from reference TRBV11-1 and TRBJ2-5): EAEVAQSPRYKITEKSQAVAFWCDPISGHATLYWYRQILGQGPELLVQFQDESVVDDSQLPKDRFSAERLKGVDSTLKIQPAELGDSAMYLCASSPRTQRGAQKETQYFGPGTRLLVL.

V is TRBV4-1 and J is TRBJ2-7, with 8 nucleotides matching TRBD1. The junction had 8 bases not matched to a gene; V was cut back by 4 bases and J by 3 bases. CDR3 length: 15 amino acids. Germline CDR1 reads MGHRA; CDR2 reads YSYEKL. The CDR3 DNA is TGCGCCAGCAGCCCTGGACAGGGAACCTTCTACGAGCAGTACGTC. Translating gives CASSPGQGTFYEQYV.

The V call is TRBV20-1, the J call TRBJ2-3, with 10 bases lining up with TRBD1. Germline V gives CDR1 DFQATT, CDR2 SNEGSKA (reference sequence). J was trimmed by 3 bases and V by 0 bases; bases with no gene match: 9. The CDR3 has 17 amino acids. The CDR3 region has the DNA TGCAGTGCTAGAGATCCCCCCGGACAGGGGGGAACAGATACGCAGTATTTT. Translated: CSARDPPGQGGTDTQYF.

This clonotype was found once. The chain uses TRBV7-9 and TRBJ2-7, with D maybe TRBD2 (6 bases). CDR1 is SEHNR, CDR2 FQNEAQ, per germline (reference sequence). The CDR3 runs 15 residues. The V gene lost 3 bases and the J gene lost 4 bases, with 16 bases spanning the gap. CDR3 protein: CASSFRTPRGYEQYF. Here the CDR3 DNA reads TGTGCCAGCAGCTTTCGCACCCCCCGGGGGTACGAGCAGTACTTC.

This clonotype was counted a few times. The rearrangement uses TRBV21-1 and TRBJ2-7; no DNA check was done on the table's D call, TRBD1. TRBV21-1 is a pseudogene locus. The CDR3 has 14 amino acids. The CDR3 DNA reads as TGTGCCAGCTCCCTGGAGCAGGGGAAGTGCGAGCAGTACGTC. It translates to CASSLEQGKCEQYV.

This clonotype was recorded a few times. The rearrangement joins TRBV3-1 to TRBJ1-1, with 7 bases matching TRBD1. This CDR3 region has 16 residues. Germline assignment: CDR1 LGHDT and CDR2 YNNKEL (reference sequence). V gave up 2 bases and J gave up 0 bases; unmatched junction bases: 6. Here the CDR3 reads CASSQNRGSMNTEAFF. As DNA, the CDR3 is TGTGCCAGCAGCCAAAACAGGGGATCCATGAACACTGAAGCTTTCTTT. Drawing the rest from reference TRBV3-1 and TRBJ1-1, the complete variable domain is DTAVSQTPKYLVTQMGNDKSIKCEQNLGHDTMYWYKQDSKKFLKIMFSYNNKELIINETVPNRFSPKSPDKAHLNLHINSLELGDSAVYFCASSQNRGSMNTEAFFGQGTRLTVV.

The rearrangement uses TRBV3-1 and TRBJ2-7; a possible D gene is TRBD1 (6 bases). The CDR3 has 14 amino acids. With 0 bases removed from V and 7 bases from J, the gap between germline ends came to 13 bases. Germline V gives CDR1 LGHDT, CDR2 YNNKEL (reference sequence). Written as DNA, the CDR3 is TGTGCCAGCAGCCAAGATGGGGGCCCTCGGGAGCAGTACTTC. Its translation: CASSQDGGPREQYF.

This sequence joins TRBV20-1 and TRBJ1-1; the D gene is possibly TRBD1 (5 bases). Trimming removed 6 bases at V and 4 bases at J, with 18 bases between. From germline, CDR1 is DFQATT and CDR2 SNEGSKA (reference sequence). The CDR3 spans 14 residues. CDR3 in amino acids: CSAGLQGVSTEAFF. The CDR3, as DNA: TGCAGTGCCGGCCTGCAGGGTGTTAGCACTGAAGCTTTCTTT.

This clonotype was recorded a few times. This chain joins TRBV12-5 and TRBJ2-1; 8 bases line up with TRBD2. The CDR3 is 15 residues long. The junction had 7 bases not matched to a gene; V was cut back by 1 base and J by 8 bases. Germline V CDR1 and CDR2: LGHNT, FRNRAP. The CDR3 bases are TGTGCTAGTGGTTTGGATCGGGGGGGGGTCGATGAGCAGTTCTTC. Protein product: CASGLDRGGVDEQFF. The full variable domain, completed using reference TRBV12-5 and TRBJ2-1, is DARVTQTPRHKVTEMGQEVTMRCQPILGHNTVFWYRQTMMQGLELLAYFRNRAPLDDSGMPKDRFSAEMPDATLATLKIQPSEPRDSAVYFCASGLDRGGVDEQFFGPGTRLTVL.

This clonotype was found many times. This sequence joins TRBV20-1 and TRBJ1-2; TRBD1 matches 7 bases. Germline values: CDR1 DFQATT, CDR2 SNEGSKA (reference sequence). V dropped 1 base and J dropped 4; count of bases not matched to a gene: 3. The CDR3 runs 13 residues. The CDR3 coding sequence is TGCAGTGCTAGAGCAGGGACAGCCTATGGCTACACCTTC. This encodes CSARAGTAYGYTF.

This clonotype has a count of ten or more. J is TRBJ1-4 and V is TRBV6-1, with 7 bases lining up with TRBD1. CDR3 length: 15 residues. Trimming took 6 bases from V and 0 from J; bases not matched to a gene: 4. Germline V lookup: CDR1 MNHNS, CDR2 SASEGT. The CDR3 loop is CASSGTDPTNEKLFF. The CDR3 coding sequence is TGTGCCAGCAGCGGGACAGACCCAACTAATGAAAAACTGTTTTTT.

This clonotype was detected many times. V usage is TRBV4-1 and J usage is TRBJ1-2; D is unclear. Germline CDR1 is MGHRA and CDR2 is YSYEKL. V shed 0 bases and J shed 3 bases, with 8 bases lying between them. The CDR3 extends over 14 amino acids. The CDR3 region is CASSQDHRDYGYTF. In DNA form, the CDR3 reads TGCGCCAGCAGCCAAGATCATAGGGACTATGGCTACACCTTC.

The chain employs TRBV10-3 and TRBJ1-1, with D maybe TRBD1 (5 bases). This CDR3 is 15 amino acids long. Germline V gives CDR1 ENHRY, CDR2 SYGVKD. V lost 5 bases to trimming and J lost 5 bases, with 18 bases between them. The CDR3 spells CAISSLNGGKTEAFF. CDR3 sequence (DNA): TGTGCCATCAGTTCACTCAACGGGGGTAAGACTGAAGCTTTCTTT.

J is TRBJ2-4 and V is TRBV20-1; D possibly corresponds to TRBD2 (5 bases). CDR1 and CDR2 from the germline V gene are DFQATT and SNEGSKA (reference sequence). The CDR3 runs 15 residues. V lost 6 bases and J lost 0, with 15 bases in between. The CDR3 protein is CSAERAGKAKNIQYF. The DNA for the CDR3 is TGCAGTGCAGAAAGGGCGGGTAAAGCCAAAAACATTCAGTACTTC.

This clonotype was seen repeatedly, ten times or more. Written as DNA, the CDR3 is TGTGCCAGCCGGGCGGGGTACAATGAAAAACTGTTTTTT. Translated: CASRAGYNEKLFF. The rearrangement links TRBV12-3 or TRBV12-4 to TRBJ1-4; D remains unclear. CDR3 length: 13 amino acids. V gave up 8 bases and J gave up 5 bases, with 12 bases separating them.

On this clonotype: A clone one base away is much larger, so this may be a read error. V is TRBV10-3 and J is TRBJ2-4; D is unclear. Germline V gene sequence: CDR1 ENHRY, CDR2 SYGVKD. The CDR3 runs 14 residues. CDR3 DNA sequence: TGTGCCGTCAGTGAGTCGGGCGTGCAAAACATTCAGTACTTC. This codes for CAVSESGVQNIQYF.

This clonotype was detected only a few times. The CDR3 spells CASSLSYRQETQYF. CDR3 coding DNA: TGTGCCAGCAGTTTAAGCTACAGGCAAGAGACCCAGTACTTC. The chain couples TRBV12-3 or TRBV12-4 to TRBJ2-5; weak D call: TRBD1 (5 bases). CDR3 length equals 14 residues. V shed 2 bases and J shed 2 bases, with 9 bases lying between them.

This clonotype was seen more than once but under ten times. The V gene is TRBV20-1, the J gene TRBJ2-1; D is ambiguous. Germline CDR1 reads DFQATT; CDR2 reads SNEGSKA (reference sequence). V was trimmed by 6 bases and J by 8 bases, leaving 32 bases between them. This CDR3 is 18 amino acids long. The CDR3, as DNA: TGCAGTGCCACCCGCTACGCCCCAAGGCGGACCGGCACCGATGAGCAGTTCTTC. It specifies CSATRYAPRRTGTDEQFF.

This clonotype was found a few times. The chain links TRBV29-1 to TRBJ2-2; D uncertain. Trimming took 4 bases from V and 4 from J, leaving 10 bases between them. Germline CDR1 is SQVTM and CDR2 is ANQGSEA. The CDR3 consists of 13 residues. The CDR3 loop is CSVVSPVTGELFF. CDR3 nucleotide sequence: TGCAGCGTTGTTTCCCCTGTCACCGGGGAGCTGTTTTTT.

A few counts support this clonotype. The chain uses TRBV5-8 and TRBJ2-7; D may correspond to TRBD1 or TRBD2 (6 bases each). Germline V gene sequence: CDR1 SGHTS, CDR2 YDEGEE. V dropped 1 base and J dropped 8 bases, with 22 bases sitting between them. The CDR3 covers 16 residues. This CDR3 is CASSLWGANVDIKQYV. As DNA, the CDR3 is TGTGCCAGCAGCTTGTGGGGGGCAAATGTGGATATTAAGCAGTACGTC.

The rearrangement uses TRBV20-1 and TRBJ2-2; D remains unclear. The CDR3 totals 16 residues. V shed 3 bases and J shed 3 bases, with 17 bases lying between them. The germline gives CDR1 DFQATT, CDR2 SNEGSKA (reference sequence). CDR3 region: CSARKATTEDTGELFF. CDR3 nucleotide sequence: TGCAGTGCTAGGAAGGCCACAACCGAGGACACCGGGGAGCTGTTTTTT.

This clonotype was counted many times. The chain couples TRBV6-1 to TRBJ2-1; D may match TRBD1 or TRBD2 (5 bases each). Trimming stripped 3 bases from V and 7 bases from J, with 10 bases between. In germline, CDR1 is MNHNS, CDR2 SASEGT. The length of the CDR3 is 13 residues. The CDR3, as DNA: TGTGCCAGCAGTGATAGCGACAGAAATGAGCAGTTCTTC. Its translation: CASSDSDRNEQFF.

The chain employs TRBV5-1 and TRBJ1-5, with TRBD1 as a possible D gene (5 bases). Germline V gene data show CDR1 as SGHRS and CDR2 as YFSETQ. The ends were cut back, 4 bases at V and 7 bases at J, with 24 bases in the middle. The CDR3 contains 17 residues. The CDR3 DNA reads as TGCGCCAGCAGCCCAGGATGGGGGGACTCCGGCGGACAGCCCCAGCATTTT. It is translated as CASSPGWGDSGGQPQHF. Full variable domain (remainder filled in from reference TRBV5-1 and TRBJ1-5): KAGVTQTPRYLIKTRGQQVTLSCSPISGHRSVSWYQQTPGQGLQFLFEYFSETQRNKGNFPGRFSGRQFSNSRSEMNVSTLELGDSALYLCASSPGWGDSGGQPQHFGDGTRLSIL.

This clonotype was seen at least ten times. The chain carries TRBV6-5 and TRBJ2-2, with D perhaps being TRBD1 or TRBD2 (5 bases each). Looked up from germline, CDR1 is MNHEY and CDR2 is SVGAGI. Trimming left V 2 bases short and J 4 bases short, with 11 bases between. This CDR3 comprises 15 residues. The CDR3 here is CASSYRGRVTGELFF. Here the CDR3 DNA reads TGTGCCAGCAGTTACCGGGGACGGGTCACCGGGGAGCTGTTTTTT.

This clonotype was recorded a few times. The gene calls are TRBV20-1 and TRBJ2-7; 14 bases fit TRBD2. Germline-derived CDR1 and CDR2 are DFQATT and SNEGSKA (reference sequence). The V gene end was trimmed by 2 bases and the J gene end by 4 bases; junction bases not matched to a gene: 4. This CDR3 has 15 residues. CDR3 sequence (DNA): TGCAGTGCTAGAACGGGACTAGCGGGAGTTTACGAGCAGTACTTC. As protein: CSARTGLAGVYEQYF.

The chain links TRBV24-1 to TRBJ2-5; TRBD2 might be the D (5 bases). From germline, CDR1 is KGHDR and CDR2 SFDVKD. Trimming stripped 0 bases from V and 5 bases from J, with 18 bases between. This CDR3 region has 17 residues. The CDR3 nucleotides read TGTGCCACCAGTGATTTGGTACCGGGGATTAGGCGGGAGACCCAGTACTTC. Residues: CATSDLVPGIRRETQYF.

This clonotype was counted a few times. The J gene is TRBJ2-1, the V gene TRBV5-1, with TRBD1 identical over 8 bases. The CDR3 contains 16 residues. J was trimmed by 2 bases and V by 4 bases; bases with no gene match: 8. Per the germline V gene, CDR1 is SGHRS and CDR2 is YFSETQ. The CDR3 sequence is CASSPPPGQAYNEQFF. The CDR3 bases are TGCGCCAGCAGCCCCCCCCCGGGACAGGCCTACAATGAGCAGTTCTTC.

This clonotype was observed many times. The chain is built from TRBV5-1 and TRBJ2-7; D may be TRBD1 or TRBD2 (5 bases each). Germline CDR1 and CDR2: SGHRS and YFSETQ. This CDR3 is built from 18 residues. V was cut by 2 bases and J by 2 bases, with 23 bases left in between. The CDR3 DNA follows: TGCGCCAGCAGCTTTGGTTGGACTGGGGGAACTCTCCCCTACGAGCAGTACTTC. It encodes CASSFGWTGGTLPYEQYF. Drawing the rest from reference TRBV5-1 and TRBJ2-7, the complete variable domain is KAGVTQTPRYLIKTRGQQVTLSCSPISGHRSVSWYQQTPGQGLQFLFEYFSETQRNKGNFPGRFSGRQFSNSRSEMNVSTLELGDSALYLCASSFGWTGGTLPYEQYFGPGTRLTVT.